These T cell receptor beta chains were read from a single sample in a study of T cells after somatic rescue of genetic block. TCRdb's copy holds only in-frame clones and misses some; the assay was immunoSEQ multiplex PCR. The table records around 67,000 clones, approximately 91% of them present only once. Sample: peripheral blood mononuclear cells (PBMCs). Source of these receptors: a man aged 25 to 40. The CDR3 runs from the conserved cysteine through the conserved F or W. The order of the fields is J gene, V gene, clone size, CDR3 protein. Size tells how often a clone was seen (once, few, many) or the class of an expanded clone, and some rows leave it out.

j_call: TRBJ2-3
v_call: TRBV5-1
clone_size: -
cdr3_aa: CASSLWGGGTDTQYF

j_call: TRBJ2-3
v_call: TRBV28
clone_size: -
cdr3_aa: CASSPALNTDTQYF

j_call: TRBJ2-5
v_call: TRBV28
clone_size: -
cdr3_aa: CASSLGTSGTFQETQYF

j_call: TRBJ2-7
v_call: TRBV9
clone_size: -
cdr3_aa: CASSVEVSSYEQYF

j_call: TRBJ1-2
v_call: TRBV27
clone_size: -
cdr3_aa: CASSLGLSLGRQGYTF

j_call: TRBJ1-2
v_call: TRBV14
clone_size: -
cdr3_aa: CASSQVSGHNYGYTF

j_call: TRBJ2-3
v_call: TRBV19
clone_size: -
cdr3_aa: CATAPRGGFDTQYF

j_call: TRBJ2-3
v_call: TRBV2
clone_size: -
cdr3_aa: CASSGRGLAGSADTQYF

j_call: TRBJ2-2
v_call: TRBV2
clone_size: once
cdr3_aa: CARHVWNTGELFF

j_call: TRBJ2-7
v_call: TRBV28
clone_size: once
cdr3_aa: CASSLLGPASGEQYF

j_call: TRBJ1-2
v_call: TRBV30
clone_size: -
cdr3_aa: CAWSADRGGYTF

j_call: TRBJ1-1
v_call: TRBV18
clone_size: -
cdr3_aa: CASSHGGVTEAFF

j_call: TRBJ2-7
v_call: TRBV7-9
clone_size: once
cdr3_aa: CASSLAVGGSYEQYF

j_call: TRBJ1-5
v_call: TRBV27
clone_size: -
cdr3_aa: CASSLSLRLSNQPQHF

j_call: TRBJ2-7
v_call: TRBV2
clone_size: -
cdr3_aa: CASSDGLTYEQYF

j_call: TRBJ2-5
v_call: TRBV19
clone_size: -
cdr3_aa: CASSAPWDQETQYF

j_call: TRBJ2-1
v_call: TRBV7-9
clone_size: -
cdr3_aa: CASSFRKRGGSNEQFF

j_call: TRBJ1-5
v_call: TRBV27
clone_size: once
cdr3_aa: CASSTGLHQPQHF

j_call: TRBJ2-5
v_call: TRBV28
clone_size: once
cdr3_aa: CASSLRLSETQYF

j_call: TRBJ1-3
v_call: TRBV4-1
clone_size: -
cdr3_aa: CASSQAGRGSGNTIYF

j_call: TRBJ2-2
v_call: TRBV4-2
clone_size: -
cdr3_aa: CASSQAAGGHTGELFF

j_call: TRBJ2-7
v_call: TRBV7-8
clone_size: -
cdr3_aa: CASSLVEGSYEQYF

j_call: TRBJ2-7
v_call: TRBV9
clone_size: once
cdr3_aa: CASSVARGTEYEQYF

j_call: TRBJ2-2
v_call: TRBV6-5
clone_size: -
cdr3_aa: CASSPQGTNTGELFF

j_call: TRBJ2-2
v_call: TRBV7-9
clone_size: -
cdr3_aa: CASSPRRGDPNTGELFF

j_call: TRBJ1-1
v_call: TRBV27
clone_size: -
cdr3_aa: CASSLWLGTRTEAFF

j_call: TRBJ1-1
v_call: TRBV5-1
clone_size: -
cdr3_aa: CASSGTGLNTEAFF

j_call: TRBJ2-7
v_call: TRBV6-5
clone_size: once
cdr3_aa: CASTFGGSPYEQYF

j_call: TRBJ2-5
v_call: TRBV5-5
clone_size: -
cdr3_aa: CASSLGQGRWETQYF

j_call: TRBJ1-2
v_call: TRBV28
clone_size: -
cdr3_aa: CASSSRGSIYGYTF

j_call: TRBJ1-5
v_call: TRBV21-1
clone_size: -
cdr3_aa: CASSPSGGNQPQHF

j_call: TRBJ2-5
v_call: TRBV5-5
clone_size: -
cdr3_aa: CASSPGQGVGQETQYF

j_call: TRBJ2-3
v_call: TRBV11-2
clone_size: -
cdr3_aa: CASQASGSETDTQYF

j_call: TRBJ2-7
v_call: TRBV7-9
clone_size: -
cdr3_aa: CASSPTGGAGGRRYEQYF

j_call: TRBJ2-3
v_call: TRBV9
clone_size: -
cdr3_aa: CASSVGGTVSLLDTQYF

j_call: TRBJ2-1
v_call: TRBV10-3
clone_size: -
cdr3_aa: CASKHAGTRNNEQFF

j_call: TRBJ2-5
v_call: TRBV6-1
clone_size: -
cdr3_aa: CASSEFLGSVQETQYF

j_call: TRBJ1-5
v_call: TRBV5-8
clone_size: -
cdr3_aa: CASSLGTQEGVNQPQHF

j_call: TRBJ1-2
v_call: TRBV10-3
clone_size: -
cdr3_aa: CAIRGTVANYGYTF

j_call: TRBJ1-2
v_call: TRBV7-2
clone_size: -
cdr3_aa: CASSLVGQGTGGYTF

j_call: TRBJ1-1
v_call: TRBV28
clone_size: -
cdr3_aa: CASTQSRGRDTEAFF

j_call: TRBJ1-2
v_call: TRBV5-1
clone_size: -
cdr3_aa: CASSSFDRGDGYTF

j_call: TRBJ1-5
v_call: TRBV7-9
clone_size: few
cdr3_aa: CASSLEGGSNQPQHF

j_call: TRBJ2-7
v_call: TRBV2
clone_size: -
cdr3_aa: CASRVSRGLDSYEQYF

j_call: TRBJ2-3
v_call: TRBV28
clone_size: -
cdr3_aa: CASSPLPGPIGPDTQYF

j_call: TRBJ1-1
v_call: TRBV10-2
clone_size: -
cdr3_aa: CASSEPDSAEAFF

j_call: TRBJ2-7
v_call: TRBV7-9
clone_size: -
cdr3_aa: CASSLEFPYEQYF

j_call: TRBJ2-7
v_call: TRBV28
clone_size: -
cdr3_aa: CASSTPWRGQEQYF

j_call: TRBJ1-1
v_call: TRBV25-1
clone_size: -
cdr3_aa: CASSGAPVTTEAFF

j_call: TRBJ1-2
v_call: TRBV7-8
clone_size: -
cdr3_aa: CASSSVSQGSEGYTF

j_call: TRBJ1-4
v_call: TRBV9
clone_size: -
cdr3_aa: CASSEGATNEKLFF

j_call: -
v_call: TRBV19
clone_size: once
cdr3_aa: CASSPGLAGYEQYF

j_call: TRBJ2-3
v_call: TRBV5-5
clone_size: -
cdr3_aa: CASSSLKASTDTQYF

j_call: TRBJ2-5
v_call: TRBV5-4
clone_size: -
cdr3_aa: CASSSLGLAPETQYF

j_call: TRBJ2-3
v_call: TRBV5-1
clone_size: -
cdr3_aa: CASSFGGSTDTQYF

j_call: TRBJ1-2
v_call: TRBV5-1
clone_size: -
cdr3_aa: CASSADGGYGYTF

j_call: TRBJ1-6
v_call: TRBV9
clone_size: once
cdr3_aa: CASSPAGNNSPLHF

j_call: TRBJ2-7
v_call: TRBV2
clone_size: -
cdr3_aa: CASTNNGRFHEQYF

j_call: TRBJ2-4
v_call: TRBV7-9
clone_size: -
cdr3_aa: CASSLVYGPAKNIQYF

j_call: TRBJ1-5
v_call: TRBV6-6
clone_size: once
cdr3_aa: CASMGRYNQPQHF